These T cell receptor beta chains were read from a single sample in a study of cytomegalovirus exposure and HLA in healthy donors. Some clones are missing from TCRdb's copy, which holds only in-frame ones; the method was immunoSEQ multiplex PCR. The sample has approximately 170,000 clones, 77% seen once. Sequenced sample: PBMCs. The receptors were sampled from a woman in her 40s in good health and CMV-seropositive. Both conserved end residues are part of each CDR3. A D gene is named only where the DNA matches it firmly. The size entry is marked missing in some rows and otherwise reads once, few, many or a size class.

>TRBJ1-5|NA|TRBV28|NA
TGTGCCAGCAGTTTGGGTGGGGCAGGCAATCAGCCCCAGCATTTT
CASSLGGAGNQPQHF
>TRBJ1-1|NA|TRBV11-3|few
TGTGCCAGCAGCCCCCGGTCGGGAAACACTGAAGCTTTCTTT
CASSPRSGNTEAFF
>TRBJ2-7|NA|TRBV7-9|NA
TGTTCCAGCAGCTTACAAGCGGGCGAGCAGTACTTC
CSSSLQAGEQYF
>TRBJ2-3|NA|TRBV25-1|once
TGTGCCAGCAGTGAACACACCACAGATACGCAGTATTTT
CASSEHTTDTQYF
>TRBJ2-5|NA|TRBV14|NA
TGTGCCAGCAGCCAAGATTGGGCGGGCAACCAAGAGACCCAGTACTTC
CASSQDWAGNQETQYF
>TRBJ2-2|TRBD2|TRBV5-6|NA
TGTGCCAGCAGCTCCACCGGGACTAGCGGGAGGGCCGGGGAGCTGTTTTTT
CASSSTGTSGRAGELFF
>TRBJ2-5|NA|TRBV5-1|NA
TGCGCCAGCAGCTATGGAACCGGGGAGACCCAGTACTTC
CASSYGTGETQYF
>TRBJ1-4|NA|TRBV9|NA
TGTGCCAGCAGCCCCCTTGGGGGGATTAATGAAAAACTGTTTTTT
CASSPLGGINEKLFF
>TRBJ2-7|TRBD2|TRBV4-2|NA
TGTGCCAGCAGCCAAGAGACTAGCGGGACCCCCTCCTACGAGCAGTACTTC
CASSQETSGTPSYEQYF
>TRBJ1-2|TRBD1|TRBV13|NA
TGTGCCAGCAGCTTACGGACAGGGGGCCCCTATGGCTACACCTTC
CASSLRTGGPYGYTF
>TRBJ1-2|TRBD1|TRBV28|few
TGTGCCGCCGGAATGGGACAGTATGGCTACACCTTC
CAAGMGQYGYTF
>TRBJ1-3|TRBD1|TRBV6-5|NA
TGTGCCAGCAGTTACACCCCGGGACAGGGAAACACCATATATTTT
CASSYTPGQGNTIYF
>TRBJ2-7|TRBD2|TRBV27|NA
TGTGCCAGCACCTCCCCTAGCGGAGGGAACGAGCAGTACTTC
CASTSPSGGNEQYF
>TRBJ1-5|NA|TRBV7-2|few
TGTGCCAGCAGCTTACGACTGGGAGGGGCGGGACAGCCCCAGCATTTT
CASSLRLGGAGQPQHF
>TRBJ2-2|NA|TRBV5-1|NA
TGCGCCAGCAGCCAGAACACCGGGGAGCTGTTTTTT
CASSQNTGELFF
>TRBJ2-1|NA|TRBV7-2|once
TGTGCCAGCAGCCCAGGGGGGCCTAACCCCTACAATGAGCAGTTCTTC
CASSPGGPNPYNEQFF
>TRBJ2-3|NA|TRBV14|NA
TGTGCCAGCAGCCTCCTAAGGGATAGGGGATCAAGCACAGATACGCAGTATTTT
CASSLLRDRGSSTDTQYF